This T cell receptor beta chain is from a study of T cell responses to AZD1222 COVID-19 vaccine (TCRdb year 2021). Study-wide context: TCR sequencing was performed for 230 to 250 trial participants, of whom some 200 were given two doses of AZD1222 and approximately 26 were given two doses of MenACWY control vaccine. Trial participants were enrolled into age subgroups of 18-55, 56-69 and 70-plus years, which contained approximately 150, 30 and 60 TCR-sequenced participants, respectively.

This clone was observed a single time. The antigen this receptor binds is unknown. It has no much larger one-base neighbor in the sample; base qualities were not kept. According to the study, the label for this sample's time point signals: about 28 days (+/-7) after the second vaccine dose. AZD1222 recipients given second doses at about 4 weeks or at about 12 weeks were pooled, since spike-specific TCR depth and breadth were not found to differ between the two schedules. Vaccinee samples were obtained from the UK trials COV001 and COV002, which included a single-blind randomized controlled phase 2/3 trial of AZD1222 (ChAdOx1 nCoV-19) in healthy adults. For TCRbeta chain sequencing, PBMC samples were collected from trial participants at day 0 and at day 28 after the second dose. The CDR3 regions of human TCRbeta chains were analyzed by immunosequencing. Processing in the source paper ran as follows. TCRs in the repertoires were matched against a reference library of SARS-CoV-2-specific TCRs that had been generated with the MIRA antigen-specificity platform. Breadth was defined as the fraction of unique TCRs that were SARS-CoV-2-associated, and depth was defined as the fraction of total T cells that were SARS-CoV-2-associated. Using the MIRA data, each spike-specific TCR was mapped to the spike region that the TCR reacts to and placed in a CD4 or CD8 class. Log10-transformed breadth and depth values were compared by one-way ANOVA with Sidak's multiple comparisons tests. Not all clones reach the TCRdb copy of this immuneACCESS table, which keeps in-frame sequences only. Checked studies attribute under half of the gap to unresolved V genes and leave the rest unexplained. V, J and clone size derive from that table, while D and trimming were established from the DNA sequence. Recorded for this sample are about 84,000 clones; roughly 86% of them occurred a single time. The ten biggest clones cover 5.6% of the sample.

The paper as a whole reports these results and caveats: Reportedly, almost half of the unique spike-specific TCRs recognized epitopes lying outside the regions that are mutated in the B.1.351 and B.1.1.7 variants. The 56-69-year group was small, and its depth increase did not reach significance, likely because of low power. A significant rise in spike-specific TCR breadth and depth was observed after two AZD1222 doses relative to day 0 and relative to MenACWY recipients. Because no day 14 peak-response samples were available, repertoires were characterized only after the peak T cell response. Most participants were white British and females outnumbered males, and the authors suggested that clonal diversity may have been underestimated. The vaccine-associated CD4 TCRs covered the entire spike protein, and the dominant responses fell in regions 160-218 and 743-854. Conclusions about previously exposed vaccinees were limited because only a handful of AZD1222 recipients were SARS-CoV-2 seropositive at baseline.

Source: peripheral blood, taken 28 days after the second AZD1222 dose. The sequence was collected from an adult who received the AZD1222 COVID-19 vaccine.

For the CDR3, the sequence is CASSFPDRSSYNEQFF. In nucleotides, the sequence is TGTGCCAGCAGTTTCCCCGACAGGAGCTCCTACAATGAGCAGTTCTTC. Recombination connected TRBV27 to TRBJ2-1; matching of 6 bases hints at TRBD1 as the D gene. From its cysteine to its phenylalanine, the CDR3 spans 16 amino acids. This entry keeps only the CDR3 DNA: 48 bases, framed from base 1. V is cut by 3 bases and J by 0 bases, and the space between the germline ends is 12 bases. The CDR1 and CDR2 encoded by the germline V gene (reference sequence) are MNHEY and SMNVEV.